Sequencing of this T cell receptor (beta chain) was carried out in a study of T cells in Graves' hyperthyroidism and ophthalmopathy. A note on this clonotype: As yet, its antigen is unknown.

This CDR3 is built from 17 residues. Germline-derived CDR1 and CDR2 are DFQATT and SNEGSKA (reference sequence). Unmatched junction bases numbered 7, after V lost 0 bases and J lost 3 bases. Findings of the study overall: Most thyroid clonotypes that were expanded above 0.001 also turned up in blood. The model foresaw ophthalmopathy a median roughly 6.3 months prior to onset.

Amplification of TCR beta CDR3 regions used RNA as the template. The study used the HTBI primer set for a first-round RT-PCR of the TCR CDR3. In TCRdb, the multiplex PCR reads were re-called with MiXCR into one record per CDR3 protein. The table lists under 350,000 distinct CDR3 sequences, roughly 14% of them singletons, with 6.5% to 10% in the top ten. Those with hyperthyroidism were 18 to 65 years old, newly diagnosed, and ill for under 2 months. Uncontrolled infection, other autoimmune disease, pregnancy or lactation led to exclusion. The source of this sequence is a woman aged 25 to 39 with Graves' hyperthyroidism that later progressed to Graves' ophthalmopathy. This chain uses TRBV20-1 with TRBJ2-1; 11 nucleotides line up with TRBD2. Sequencing was carried out using blood. The CDR3 DNA reads as TGCAGTGCTAGAGATCGAACTAGCGGGAGTAACTACAATGAGCAGTTCTTC. Translation gives CSARDRTSGSNYNEQFF.